A single sample is the source of the 19 T cell receptor beta chains below, sequenced in a study of T-cell reconstitution after alpha-beta-depleted transplantation in children. Researchers prepared the TCRbeta library using unique molecular identifiers, the study reports. TCRdb independently ran MiXCR on the PCR reads; one entry per CDR3 protein. The sample includes 200,000 to 300,000 distinct CDR3 sequences, about 23% of them seen just once. This specimen was PBMCs, taken before TCRalphabeta/CD19-depleted stem cell transplant. The receptor source for this set is a girl aged 2-9 years with Fanconi anemia, due to receive a stem cell transplant.

The J gene is TRBJ2-4, the V gene TRBV6-4, with a tentative D call TRBD1 (6 bases). The length of the CDR3 is 17 residues. Germline CDR1 MRHNA, CDR2 SNTAGT. The V end lost 6 bases, the J end lost 0 bases, and 18 bases lay between the germline ends. CDR3 amino acids: CASSGSGVSLAKNIQYF. The CDR3 bases are TGTGCCAGCAGCGGCTCAGGGGTTTCACTAGCCAAAAACATTCAGTACTTC.

The sample holds a few counts of this clonotype. The chain has TRBV3-1 and TRBJ2-7; no clear D. Trimming took off 0 bases at V and 3 bases at J, with 21 bases between the two ends. Germline assignment: CDR1 LGHDT and CDR2 YNNKEL (reference sequence). The CDR3 contains 18 residues. DNA of the CDR3: TGTGCCAGCAGCCAAGAGGTGAGTGGCGAGGCGAGTAACTACGAGCAGTACTTC. It is translated as CASSQEVSGEASNYEQYF.

Only a few counts were recorded for this clonotype. This chain links TRBV29-1 with TRBJ1-5, with 10 nucleotides matching TRBD1. V dropped 5 bases and J dropped 7; count of bases not matched to a gene: 2. Germline V lookup: CDR1 SQVTM, CDR2 ANQGSEA. There are 12 residues in the CDR3. CDR3 region: CSVRTGGQPQHF. The DNA for the CDR3 is TGCAGCGTTCGGACAGGGGGACAGCCCCAGCATTTT.

This chain connects TRBV29-1 to TRBJ1-1, with D unclear. The CDR3 runs to 15 residues. Deletions cut 5 bases from V and 0 bases from J, with 16 bases between. Germline CDR1 and CDR2: SQVTM and ANQGSEA. The CDR3 protein is CSVNQRSNMNTEAFF. In DNA, the CDR3 is TGCAGCGTTAATCAGCGCAGCAACATGAACACTGAAGCTTTCTTT.

The rearrangement links TRBV29-1 to TRBJ1-2; 8 bases agree with TRBD1. The CDR3 is 13 amino acids. After removal of 3 bases from V and 3 bases from J, the junction contained 3 bases not matched to a gene. CDR1 and CDR2 (germline): SQVTM, ANQGSEA. The DNA for the CDR3 is TGCAGCGTTGAGTCGGACAGGGACTATGGCTACACCTTC. Amino acids: CSVESDRDYGYTF.

The J gene is TRBJ2-2, the V gene TRBV11-3; D is unclear. Trimming left V 2 bases short and J 4 bases short, with 11 bases between. Germline CDR1 reads SGHNT; CDR2 reads YENEEA. The CDR3 is 15 residues long. The DNA of the CDR3 is TGTGCCAGCAGCTTAAGAGACGATGGCACCGGGGAGCTGTTTTTT. This translates into CASSLRDDGTGELFF.

The J gene is TRBJ2-5, the V gene TRBV10-3; 8 nucleotides line up with TRBD1. Trimming at V came to 5 bases and at J to 4 bases, leaving 6 bases not matched to a gene. The CDR3 runs to 14 residues. CDR1 is ENHRY and CDR2 is SYGVKD in the germline V gene. The CDR3 nucleotides read TGTGCCATCAGTAGGACAGGGAGCGCAGAGACCCAGTACTTC. Its translation is CAISRTGSAETQYF.

The V gene is TRBV6-6, the J gene TRBJ2-5; TRBD2 might be the D (5 bases). V was clipped by 7 bases and J by 2 bases, with 11 bases between them. Germline-derived CDR1 and CDR2 are MNHNY and SVGAGI (reference sequence). The CDR3 contains 13 residues. As DNA, the CDR3 is TGTGCCAGCAATTTCGGGGAGCAAGAGACCCAGTACTTC. Its translation is CASNFGEQETQYF.

Details on this clonotype: A clone one base away is much larger, so this may be a read error. This chain joins TRBV7-2 and TRBJ2-7; TRBD1 is a possible D gene (6 bases). V lost 5 bases and J lost 2, with 13 bases in between. The length of the CDR3 is 14 residues. Germline values: CDR1 SGHTA, CDR2 FQGNSA. CDR3 sequence (DNA): TGTGCCAGCAGCCTGACAGGCCTAGCCTACGAGCAGTACTTC. This translates into CASSLTGLAYEQYF.

V usage is TRBV4-2 and J usage is TRBJ2-5; 8 bases line up with TRBD2. The V segment lost 4 bases and the J segment 9 bases; nucleotides outside the gene matches: 10. The CDR3 consists of 14 residues. The V gene's germline CDR1 is LGHNA and CDR2 YNFKEQ. The CDR3 is CASSLDDRLAPQYF. CDR3 sequence (DNA): TGTGCCAGCAGCCTAGATGACCGACTAGCGCCCCAGTACTTC.

This rearrangement joins TRBV21-1 to TRBJ2-7; the table's D call, TRBD2, was not checked against the DNA. TRBV21-1 counts as a pseudogene. This CDR3 is 14 amino acids long. The CDR3 DNA is TGTGCCAGCAGCATTCGACGGGAGCGGTACGAGCAGTACTTC. This sequence encodes CASSIRRERYEQYF.

At least ten counts were recorded for this clonotype. V is TRBV28 and J is TRBJ2-3, with D possibly matching TRBD1 (6 bases). The CDR3 length is 13 residues. Germline-derived CDR1 and CDR2 are MDHEN and SYDVKM. Trimming removed 6 bases from V and 9 bases from J, with 16 bases in between. DNA of the CDR3: TGTGCCAGCAGCCGGCAGGGGTTTAGGACGCAGTATTTT. The encoded protein is CASSRQGFRTQYF.

Written as DNA, the CDR3 is TGTGCCAGCAGGTTACAGTGGAGGGGCCCAGCAGATACGCAGTATTTT. It yields the protein CASRLQWRGPADTQYF. The chain employs TRBV7-2 and TRBJ2-3, with D possibly being TRBD2 (6 bases). Germline V lookup: CDR1 SGHTA, CDR2 FQGNSA. V gave up 6 bases and J gave up 4 bases, with 20 bases separating them. This CDR3 has 16 amino acids.

This clonotype has just a few counts. The chain couples TRBV28 to TRBJ2-3; 12 bases line up with TRBD2. The CDR3 is 14 amino acids. CDR1 MDHEN and CDR2 SYDVKM come from the germline V gene. Trimming at V came to 8 bases and at J to 7 bases, leaving 7 bases not matched to a gene. The CDR3 region is CASLRLAGANTQYF. In DNA, the CDR3 is TGTGCCAGCCTCCGACTAGCGGGAGCTAATACGCAGTATTTT. The whole variable domain, remainder taken from reference TRBV28 and TRBJ2-3, is DVKVTQSSRYLVKRTGEKVFLECVQDMDHENMFWYRQDPGLGLRLIYFSYDVKMKEKGDIPEGYSVSREKKERFSLILESASTNQTSMYLCASLRLAGANTQYFGPGTRLTVL.

This clonotype was recorded at least ten times. The chain joins TRBV5-6 to TRBJ2-3; possibly TRBD1 for D (5 bases). V gave up 3 bases and J gave up 2 bases, with 13 bases separating them. The CDR3 is 15 residues long. Per germline, CDR1 SGHDT and CDR2 YYEEEE. This chain's CDR3 is CASSSSSGITDTQYF. The CDR3 DNA sequence: TGTGCCAGCAGCTCTTCCTCAGGGATCACAGATACGCAGTATTTT.

This clonotype was counted a single time. J is TRBJ2-2 and V is TRBV25-1; 15 nucleotides align to TRBD2. The CDR3 has 19 residues. J lost 4 bases, V lost 5 bases, and 11 bases had no gene match. From germline, CDR1 is MGHDK and CDR2 SYGVNS. The chain's CDR3 is CASSSVGLAGGVGTGELFF. CDR3 nucleotides: TGTGCCAGCAGTTCCGTCGGACTAGCGGGAGGGGTAGGCACCGGGGAGCTGTTTTTT.

The chain uses TRBV7-2 and TRBJ2-3; TRBD2 is a possible D gene (6 bases). The CDR3 totals 16 residues. Looked up from germline, CDR1 is SGHTA and CDR2 is FQGNSA. V was trimmed by 4 bases and J by 2 bases, leaving 16 bases between them. The CDR3 bases are TGTGCCAGCAGCTCACTCCGAGCGGGTCCCACAGATACGCAGTATTTT. It encodes CASSSLRAGPTDTQYF. The variable domain in full, with the rest retrieved from reference TRBV7-2 and TRBJ2-3, is GAGVSQSPSNKVTEKGKDVELRCDPISGHTALYWYRQSLGQGLEFLIYFQGNSAPDKSGLPSDRFSAERTGGSVSTLTIQRTQQEDSAVYLCASSSLRAGPTDTQYFGPGTRLTVL.

This clonotype was counted at least ten times. The chain employs TRBV20-1 and TRBJ1-5; tentatively, D is TRBD1 (6 bases). The CDR3 runs 15 residues. In germline, CDR1 is DFQATT, CDR2 SNEGSKA (reference sequence). V dropped 6 bases and J dropped 2 bases, with 17 bases sitting between them. The CDR3 sequence: CSASTGTGGNQPQHF. The DNA for the CDR3 is TGCAGTGCCTCTACAGGGACCGGTGGCAATCAGCCCCAGCATTTT.

V usage is TRBV15 and J usage is TRBJ2-6; D is possibly TRBD1 (6 bases). CDR1 is LNHNV and CDR2 is YYDKDF in the germline V gene (reference sequence). V was cut by 0 bases and J by 3 bases, with 15 bases left in between. The CDR3 loop spans 18 amino acids. CDR3 in amino acids: CATSRDAMGALGANVLTF. The CDR3 DNA is TGTGCCACCAGCAGAGATGCGATGGGGGCTCTTGGGGCCAACGTCCTGACTTTC.